A single sample gave rise to the 3 T cell receptor beta chains below, sequenced in a study of beta chain features in type 1 diabetes (dated by TCRdb to 2016 to 2019). The method behind the library was the immunoSEQ multiplex PCR assay. All of the isolated RNA was reverse transcribed with the High Capacity cDNA Reverse Transcription Kit, so expressed TCRB transcripts were sequenced. Drawn from immuneACCESS, this table holds only the in-frame rearrangements with V and J called that TCRdb kept. Clones are partly lost; checked studies trace under half to an unresolved V gene and leave the rest unexplained. Present in this sample are 130,000 to 150,000 clones, 6.9% of which were seen just once. Of the sample, about 1.3% is held by the ten largest clones. The sequenced sample was central memory CD4+ T cells from blood. The receptors stem from a woman aged 30 to 39 in good health.

The V and J genes are TRBV6-5 and TRBJ2-2; 7 bases agree with TRBD2. Germline V CDR1 and CDR2: MNHEY, SVGAGI. Trimming removed 6 bases from V and 0 bases from J; junction bases left unmatched: 4. The CDR3 loop spans 15 amino acids. This CDR3 is CASSRDYSNTGELFF. The CDR3 coding sequence is TGTGCCAGCAGCCGGGACTACTCGAACACCGGGGAGCTGTTTTTT.

Only a few counts were recorded for this clone. The V call is TRBV6-5, the J call TRBJ2-2; the match to TRBD1 covers 9 bases. With V trimmed by 10 bases and J by 6 bases, 6 bases remained unmatched. The length of the CDR3 is 13 residues. Looked up from germline, CDR1 is MNHEY and CDR2 is SVGAGI. CDR3 in amino acids: CAIQGALSGELFF. The CDR3 DNA reads as TGTGCCATACAGGGGGCGCTCTCCGGGGAGCTGTTTTTT.

This clone was detected a few times. This chain links TRBV28 with TRBJ2-2; 10 nucleotides line up with TRBD1. This CDR3 region has 15 residues. V was clipped by 7 bases and J by 11 bases; unmatched bases: 13. Germline V CDR1 and CDR2: MDHEN, SYDVKM. The CDR3 nucleotides are TGTGCCAGCAACTTGGGGACAGGGGCCCGGGGAGAGCTGTTTTTT. This sequence encodes CASNLGTGARGELFF. Combining the CDR3 with reference TRBV28 and TRBJ2-2 gives the whole variable domain DVKVTQSSRYLVKRTGEKVFLECVQDMDHENMFWYRQDPGLGLRLIYFSYDVKMKEKGDIPEGYSVSREKKERFSLILESASTNQTSMYLCASNLGTGARGELFFGEGSRLTVL.